Listed here are 27 T cell receptor beta chains from one sample, sequenced in a study of cytomegalovirus exposure and HLA in healthy donors. The PCR employed 60 Vbeta primers together with 13 Jbeta primers. The data were produced by immunoSEQ multiplex PCR, yet TCRdb's version contains in-frame clones alone and is incomplete. The sample lists roughly 150,000 clones, 70% to 80% occurring once. The sequencing input was PBMCs. All receptors come from a man in his late teens or twenties in good health and CMV-seropositive.

This chain joins TRBV2 and TRBJ1-5; D perhaps matches TRBD1 (5 bases). V was trimmed by 4 bases and J by 2 bases, leaving 9 bases between them. CDR3 length equals 14 residues. Per the germline V gene, CDR1 is SNHLY and CDR2 is FYNNEI. The CDR3 region is CASSVGGGNQPQHF. CDR3 sequence (DNA): TGTGCCAGCAGTGTGGGGGGTGGCAATCAGCCCCAGCATTTT. Using reference TRBV2 and TRBJ1-5 for the parts outside the CDR3, the full variable domain is EPEVTQTPSHQVTQMGQEVILRCVPISNHLYFYWYRQILGQKVEFLVSFYNNEISEKSEIFDDQFSVERPDGSNFTLKIRSTKLEDSAMYFCASSVGGGNQPQHFGDGTRLSIL.

The chain recombines TRBV30 with TRBJ1-1; D uncertain. The germline gives CDR1 GTSNPN, CDR2 SVGIG (reference sequence). Trimming stripped 0 bases from V and 1 base from J, with 9 bases between. The CDR3 contains 14 residues. The CDR3 reads CAWSVSSGNTEAFF. For the CDR3, the DNA is TGTGCCTGGAGTGTATCTTCAGGGAACACTGAAGCTTTCTTT.

The chain carries TRBV6-1 and TRBJ1-2, with D hard to call. The CDR3 is made up of 14 amino acids. The V and J ends lost 6 bases and 6 bases respectively, with 17 bases between them. CDR1 is MNHNS and CDR2 is SASEGT in the germline V gene. The CDR3 coding sequence is TGTGCCAGCAGCCCACTTACCTATTCGGATGGCTACACCTTC. It translates to CASSPLTYSDGYTF.

The V call is TRBV7-9, the J call TRBJ1-5; tentative D call: TRBD1 (5 bases). Germline CDR1 is SEHNR and CDR2 is FQNEAQ (reference sequence). This CDR3 comprises 15 residues. Deletions cut 4 bases from V and 0 bases from J, with 10 bases between. The CDR3 coding sequence is TGTGCCAGCAGCTCGGGGGATTATAGCAATCAGCCCCAGCATTTT. It encodes CASSSGDYSNQPQHF.

There are a few counts of this clone. The chain couples TRBV29-1 to TRBJ1-2; 7 bases fit TRBD1. Germline CDR1 reads SQVTM; CDR2 reads ANQGSEA. V lost 5 bases to trimming and J lost 3 bases; unmatched junction nucleotides: 6. The CDR3 contains 13 residues. The CDR3 loop reads CSVPRGSDYGYTF. The CDR3 DNA sequence: TGCAGCGTTCCCAGGGGGAGCGACTATGGCTACACCTTC.

The sample holds a few counts of this clone. V usage is TRBV29-1 and J usage is TRBJ1-2; 10 nucleotides match TRBD1. CDR3 size: 14 residues. V shed 2 bases, J shed 2 bases, and the junction held 2 bases outside the gene matches. Per the germline V gene, CDR1 is SQVTM and CDR2 is ANQGSEA. The CDR3, as DNA: TGCAGCGTTGAAACGGGACAGGGGAACTATGGCTACACCTTC. Translation: CSVETGQGNYGYTF.

This clone occurred once. V usage is TRBV28 and J usage is TRBJ2-5, with 7 bases aligning to TRBD1. The J call may be mistaken, given a closer DNA end match to TRBJ2-7. The CDR3 sequence is 15 residues long. CDR1 is MDHEN, CDR2 SYDVKM, per germline. CDR3 nucleotide sequence: TGTGCCAGCGGACCACAAGCAGGGGGTAGCTACGAGCAGTACTTC. Translating it yields CASGPQAGGSYEQYF.

The gene calls are TRBV4-1 and TRBJ2-7; the match to TRBD2 covers 7 bases. Unmatched junction bases numbered 7, after V lost 5 bases and J lost 0 bases. Germline V gene sequence: CDR1 MGHRA, CDR2 YSYEKL. The CDR3 spans 15 residues. Written as DNA, the CDR3 is TGCGCCAGCAGCGGAGTATGGGGGGGCTCCTACGAGCAGTACTTC. It translates to CASSGVWGGSYEQYF.

This chain joins TRBV6-5 and TRBJ2-5; D is perhaps TRBD2 (5 bases). CDR3 length: 15 amino acids. Germline values: CDR1 MNHEY, CDR2 SVGAGI. V shed 0 bases and J shed 2 bases, with 10 bases lying between them. CDR3 region: CASSYSKEGQETQYF. The CDR3 DNA reads as TGTGCCAGCAGTTACTCGAAAGAGGGTCAAGAGACCCAGTACTTC.

The chain carries TRBV4-3 and TRBJ2-7, with D possibly being TRBD1 (6 bases). The CDR3 length is 14 residues. V was trimmed by 3 bases and J by 5 bases, leaving 14 bases between them. Germline V gene lookup returns CDR1 LGHNA and CDR2 YSLEER. The CDR3 DNA reads TGCGCCAGCAGCCAGGTACAGGGCTCAGACGAGCAGTACTTC. Translation: CASSQVQGSDEQYF.

This clone has only one observation. The rearrangement joins TRBV11-2 to TRBJ1-4; no definite D call. The ends were cut back, 5 bases at V and 8 bases at J, with 6 bases in the middle. The CDR3 covers 11 residues. Germline V gene sequence: CDR1 SGHAT, CDR2 FQNNGV. The DNA for the CDR3 is TGTGCCAGCAGCGTCAGGGAAAAACTGTTTTTT. This codes for CASSVREKLFF. Full variable domain (missing parts from reference TRBV11-2 and TRBJ1-4): EAGVAQSPRYKIIEKRQSVAFWCNPISGHATLYWYQQILGQGPKLLIQFQNNGVVDDSQLPKDRFSAERLKGVDSTLKIQPAKLEDSAVYLCASSVREKLFFGSGTQLSVL.

The chain has TRBV10-2 and TRBJ2-7, with D possibly being TRBD2 (6 bases). V lost 2 bases and J 9 bases, leaving 23 bases between the germline ends. This CDR3 has 16 amino acids. Germline CDR1 WSHSY, CDR2 SAAADI. For the CDR3, the DNA is TGCGCCAGCAGTGAGAACTCAAGGTCGGGGGTGGGGGGGCAGTACTTC. Its protein product is CASSENSRSGVGGQYF.

The table lists this clone with a few counts. This chain connects TRBV6-6 to TRBJ2-5; TRBD2 aligns across 7 bases. The J call may be in error: the DNA end matches TRBJ2-7 better. This CDR3 comprises 15 residues. Per germline, CDR1 MNHNY and CDR2 SVGAGI (reference sequence). The CDR3 protein is CASSFNSGLTYEQYF. The CDR3 nucleotides are TGTGCCAGCAGTTTTAATAGCGGGCTTACCTACGAGCAGTACTTC.

Here the CDR3 DNA reads TGTGCCAGCAGCCCCGGACTAGCGGGTAGCTCCTACGAGCAGTACTTC. This encodes CASSPGLAGSSYEQYF. This rearrangement joins TRBV7-9 to TRBJ2-7; 11 bases agree with TRBD2. The CDR3 totals 16 residues. Trimming removed 5 bases from V and 0 bases from J; junction bases left unmatched: 6. Looked up from germline, CDR1 is SEHNR and CDR2 is FQNEAQ (reference sequence).

This sequence joins TRBV5-1 and TRBJ1-3; 11 bases match TRBD1. The J segment lost 4 bases and the V segment lost 3 bases, leaving 12 bases of the junction unmatched. The germline CDR1 and CDR2 sequences are SGHRS and YFSETQ. This CDR3 comprises 18 residues. In DNA form, the CDR3 reads TGCGCCAGCAGCTCGACCATCGGACAGGGGGCGCGAGGAAACACCATATATTTT. The encoded protein is CASSSTIGQGARGNTIYF.

The rearrangement joins TRBV5-5 to TRBJ1-1; TRBD1 agrees at 7 bases. CDR1 is SGHKS and CDR2 is YYEKEE in the germline V gene (reference sequence). V gave up 4 bases and J gave up 3 bases; unmatched junction bases: 9. This CDR3 comprises 15 residues. The CDR3 region is CASSRTGQVDTEAFF. The CDR3 bases are TGTGCCAGCAGCAGGACCGGACAGGTGGACACTGAAGCTTTCTTT. Supplemented by reference TRBV5-5 and TRBJ1-1, the full variable domain reads DAGVTQSPTHLIKTRGQQVTLRCSPISGHKSVSWYQQVLGQGPQFIFQYYEKEERGRGNFPDRFSARQFPNYSSELNVNALLLGDSALYLCASSRTGQVDTEAFFGQGTRLTVV.

The chain recombines TRBV2 with TRBJ2-5, with TRBD2 identical over 7 bases. Judging by the DNA end, TRBJ2-7 fits better; the J call may be wrong. In germline, CDR1 is SNHLY, CDR2 FYNNEI. The CDR3 contains 18 residues. The CDR3 nucleotides read TGTGCCAGCAGTGTGAGGGTGGGAGGGGCAGGGACCTCCTACGAGCAGTACTTC. This encodes CASSVRVGGAGTSYEQYF.

The V and J genes are TRBV6-6 and TRBJ2-2; 7 positions agree with TRBD2. The CDR3 is 14 amino acids. V shed 8 bases and J 2 bases; nucleotides not matched to a gene: 5. Germline assignment: CDR1 MNHNY and CDR2 SVGAGI (reference sequence). CDR3 DNA sequence: TGTGCCAGCCTAGGGACTATTAACACCGGGGAGCTGTTTTTT. Its translation: CASLGTINTGELFF.

The genes are TRBV19 and TRBJ1-2; D is unresolved. In germline, CDR1 is LNHDA, CDR2 SQIVND (reference sequence). The CDR3 consists of 17 residues. V was cut by 1 base and J by 4 bases, with 19 bases left in between. The CDR3 bases are TGTGCCAGTAGTATAGTTGAAGGGAGGGTGAATTCCTATGGCTACACCTTC. This translates into CASSIVEGRVNSYGYTF. Full variable domain (rest looked up from reference TRBV19 and TRBJ1-2): DGGITQSPKYLFRKEGQNVTLSCEQNLNHDAMYWYRQDPGQGLRLIYYSQIVNDFQKGDIAEGYSVSREKKESFPLTVTSAQKNPTAFYLCASSIVEGRVNSYGYTFGSGTRLTVV.

Comment on this clone: Other DNA sequences of this sample code for an identical CDR3. CDR3 nucleotides: TGTGCCAGCAGTCGGCTAGCAGGTTCCACCGGGGAGCTGTTTTTT. Residues: CASSRLAGSTGELFF. V gene TRBV28 combines with J gene TRBJ2-2; tentatively, D is TRBD2 (5 bases). This CDR3 contains 15 residues. V shed 5 bases and J shed 4 bases, with 14 bases lying between them. Germline V gene lookup returns CDR1 MDHEN and CDR2 SYDVKM.

The J gene is TRBJ2-7, the V gene TRBV11-2; no firm D call. Trimming removed 5 bases at V and 2 bases at J, with 13 bases between. Germline CDR1 is SGHAT and CDR2 is FQNNGV. The CDR3 is made up of 14 amino acids. The CDR3 is CASSHGYRAYEQYF. CDR3 in DNA: TGTGCCAGCAGCCACGGGTACCGTGCCTACGAGCAGTACTTC. Full variable domain (missing parts from reference TRBV11-2 and TRBJ2-7): EAGVAQSPRYKIIEKRQSVAFWCNPISGHATLYWYQQILGQGPKLLIQFQNNGVVDDSQLPKDRFSAERLKGVDSTLKIQPAKLEDSAVYLCASSHGYRAYEQYFGPGTRLTVT.

This clone was found a few times. This chain links TRBV2 with TRBJ1-2; D ambiguous. CDR3 length: 13 residues. V lost 3 bases to trimming and J lost 8 bases, with 13 bases between them. CDR1 and CDR2 (germline): SNHLY, FYNNEI. CDR3 region: CASSDGSIGGYTF. As DNA, the CDR3 is TGTGCCAGCAGTGACGGCTCTATCGGGGGCTACACCTTC.

The chain couples TRBV7-2 to TRBJ1-1, with D tentatively TRBD1 (5 bases). This CDR3 is 12 amino acids long. The germline gives CDR1 SGHTA, CDR2 FQGNSA. V lost 3 bases and J lost 6, with 8 bases in between. The CDR3 loop is CASSLGPAEAFF. In DNA, the CDR3 is TGTGCCAGCAGCTTGGGGCCCGCTGAAGCTTTCTTT.

The V gene is TRBV6-5, the J gene TRBJ1-5; possible D gene TRBD1, 5 bases. V lost 4 bases, J lost 6 bases, and 16 bases lay in between. Germline V lookup: CDR1 MNHEY, CDR2 SVGAGI. This CDR3 comprises 15 residues. The CDR3 here is CASSSGREVGQPQHF. The CDR3 bases are TGTGCCAGCAGTTCCGGCAGGGAGGTAGGTCAGCCCCAGCATTTT.

The chain joins TRBV27 to TRBJ2-7; 8 nucleotides line up with TRBD1. The CDR3 is 13 amino acids. Germline-derived CDR1 and CDR2 are MNHEY and SMNVEV (reference sequence). The trim removed 7 bases at V and 1 base at J, leaving 3 bases unmatched. The CDR3 DNA reads TGTGCCAGCACGAGGACAGGGTCCTACGAGCAGTACTTC. Translating it yields CASTRTGSYEQYF.

The genes are TRBV9 and TRBJ1-5; D not certain. CDR3 length: 15 residues. Looked up from germline, CDR1 is SGDLS and CDR2 is YYNGEE. The V gene lost 0 bases and the J gene lost 3 bases, with 10 bases spanning the gap. The CDR3 reads CASSVGSNSNQPQHF. CDR3 sequence (DNA): TGTGCCAGCAGCGTAGGATCCAACTCCAATCAGCCCCAGCATTTT.

As concerns this clone: Other DNA sequences within the sample encode an identical CDR3. As DNA, the CDR3 is TGTGCCAGCAGCAGGGTGTGGGGCCAAGCTTTCTTT. It codes for CASSRVWGQAFF. The chain uses TRBV11-2 and TRBJ1-1; D is perhaps TRBD1 (5 bases). The CDR3 totals 12 residues. V shed 5 bases and J shed 9 bases, with 13 bases lying between them. CDR1 is SGHAT, CDR2 FQNNGV, per germline.